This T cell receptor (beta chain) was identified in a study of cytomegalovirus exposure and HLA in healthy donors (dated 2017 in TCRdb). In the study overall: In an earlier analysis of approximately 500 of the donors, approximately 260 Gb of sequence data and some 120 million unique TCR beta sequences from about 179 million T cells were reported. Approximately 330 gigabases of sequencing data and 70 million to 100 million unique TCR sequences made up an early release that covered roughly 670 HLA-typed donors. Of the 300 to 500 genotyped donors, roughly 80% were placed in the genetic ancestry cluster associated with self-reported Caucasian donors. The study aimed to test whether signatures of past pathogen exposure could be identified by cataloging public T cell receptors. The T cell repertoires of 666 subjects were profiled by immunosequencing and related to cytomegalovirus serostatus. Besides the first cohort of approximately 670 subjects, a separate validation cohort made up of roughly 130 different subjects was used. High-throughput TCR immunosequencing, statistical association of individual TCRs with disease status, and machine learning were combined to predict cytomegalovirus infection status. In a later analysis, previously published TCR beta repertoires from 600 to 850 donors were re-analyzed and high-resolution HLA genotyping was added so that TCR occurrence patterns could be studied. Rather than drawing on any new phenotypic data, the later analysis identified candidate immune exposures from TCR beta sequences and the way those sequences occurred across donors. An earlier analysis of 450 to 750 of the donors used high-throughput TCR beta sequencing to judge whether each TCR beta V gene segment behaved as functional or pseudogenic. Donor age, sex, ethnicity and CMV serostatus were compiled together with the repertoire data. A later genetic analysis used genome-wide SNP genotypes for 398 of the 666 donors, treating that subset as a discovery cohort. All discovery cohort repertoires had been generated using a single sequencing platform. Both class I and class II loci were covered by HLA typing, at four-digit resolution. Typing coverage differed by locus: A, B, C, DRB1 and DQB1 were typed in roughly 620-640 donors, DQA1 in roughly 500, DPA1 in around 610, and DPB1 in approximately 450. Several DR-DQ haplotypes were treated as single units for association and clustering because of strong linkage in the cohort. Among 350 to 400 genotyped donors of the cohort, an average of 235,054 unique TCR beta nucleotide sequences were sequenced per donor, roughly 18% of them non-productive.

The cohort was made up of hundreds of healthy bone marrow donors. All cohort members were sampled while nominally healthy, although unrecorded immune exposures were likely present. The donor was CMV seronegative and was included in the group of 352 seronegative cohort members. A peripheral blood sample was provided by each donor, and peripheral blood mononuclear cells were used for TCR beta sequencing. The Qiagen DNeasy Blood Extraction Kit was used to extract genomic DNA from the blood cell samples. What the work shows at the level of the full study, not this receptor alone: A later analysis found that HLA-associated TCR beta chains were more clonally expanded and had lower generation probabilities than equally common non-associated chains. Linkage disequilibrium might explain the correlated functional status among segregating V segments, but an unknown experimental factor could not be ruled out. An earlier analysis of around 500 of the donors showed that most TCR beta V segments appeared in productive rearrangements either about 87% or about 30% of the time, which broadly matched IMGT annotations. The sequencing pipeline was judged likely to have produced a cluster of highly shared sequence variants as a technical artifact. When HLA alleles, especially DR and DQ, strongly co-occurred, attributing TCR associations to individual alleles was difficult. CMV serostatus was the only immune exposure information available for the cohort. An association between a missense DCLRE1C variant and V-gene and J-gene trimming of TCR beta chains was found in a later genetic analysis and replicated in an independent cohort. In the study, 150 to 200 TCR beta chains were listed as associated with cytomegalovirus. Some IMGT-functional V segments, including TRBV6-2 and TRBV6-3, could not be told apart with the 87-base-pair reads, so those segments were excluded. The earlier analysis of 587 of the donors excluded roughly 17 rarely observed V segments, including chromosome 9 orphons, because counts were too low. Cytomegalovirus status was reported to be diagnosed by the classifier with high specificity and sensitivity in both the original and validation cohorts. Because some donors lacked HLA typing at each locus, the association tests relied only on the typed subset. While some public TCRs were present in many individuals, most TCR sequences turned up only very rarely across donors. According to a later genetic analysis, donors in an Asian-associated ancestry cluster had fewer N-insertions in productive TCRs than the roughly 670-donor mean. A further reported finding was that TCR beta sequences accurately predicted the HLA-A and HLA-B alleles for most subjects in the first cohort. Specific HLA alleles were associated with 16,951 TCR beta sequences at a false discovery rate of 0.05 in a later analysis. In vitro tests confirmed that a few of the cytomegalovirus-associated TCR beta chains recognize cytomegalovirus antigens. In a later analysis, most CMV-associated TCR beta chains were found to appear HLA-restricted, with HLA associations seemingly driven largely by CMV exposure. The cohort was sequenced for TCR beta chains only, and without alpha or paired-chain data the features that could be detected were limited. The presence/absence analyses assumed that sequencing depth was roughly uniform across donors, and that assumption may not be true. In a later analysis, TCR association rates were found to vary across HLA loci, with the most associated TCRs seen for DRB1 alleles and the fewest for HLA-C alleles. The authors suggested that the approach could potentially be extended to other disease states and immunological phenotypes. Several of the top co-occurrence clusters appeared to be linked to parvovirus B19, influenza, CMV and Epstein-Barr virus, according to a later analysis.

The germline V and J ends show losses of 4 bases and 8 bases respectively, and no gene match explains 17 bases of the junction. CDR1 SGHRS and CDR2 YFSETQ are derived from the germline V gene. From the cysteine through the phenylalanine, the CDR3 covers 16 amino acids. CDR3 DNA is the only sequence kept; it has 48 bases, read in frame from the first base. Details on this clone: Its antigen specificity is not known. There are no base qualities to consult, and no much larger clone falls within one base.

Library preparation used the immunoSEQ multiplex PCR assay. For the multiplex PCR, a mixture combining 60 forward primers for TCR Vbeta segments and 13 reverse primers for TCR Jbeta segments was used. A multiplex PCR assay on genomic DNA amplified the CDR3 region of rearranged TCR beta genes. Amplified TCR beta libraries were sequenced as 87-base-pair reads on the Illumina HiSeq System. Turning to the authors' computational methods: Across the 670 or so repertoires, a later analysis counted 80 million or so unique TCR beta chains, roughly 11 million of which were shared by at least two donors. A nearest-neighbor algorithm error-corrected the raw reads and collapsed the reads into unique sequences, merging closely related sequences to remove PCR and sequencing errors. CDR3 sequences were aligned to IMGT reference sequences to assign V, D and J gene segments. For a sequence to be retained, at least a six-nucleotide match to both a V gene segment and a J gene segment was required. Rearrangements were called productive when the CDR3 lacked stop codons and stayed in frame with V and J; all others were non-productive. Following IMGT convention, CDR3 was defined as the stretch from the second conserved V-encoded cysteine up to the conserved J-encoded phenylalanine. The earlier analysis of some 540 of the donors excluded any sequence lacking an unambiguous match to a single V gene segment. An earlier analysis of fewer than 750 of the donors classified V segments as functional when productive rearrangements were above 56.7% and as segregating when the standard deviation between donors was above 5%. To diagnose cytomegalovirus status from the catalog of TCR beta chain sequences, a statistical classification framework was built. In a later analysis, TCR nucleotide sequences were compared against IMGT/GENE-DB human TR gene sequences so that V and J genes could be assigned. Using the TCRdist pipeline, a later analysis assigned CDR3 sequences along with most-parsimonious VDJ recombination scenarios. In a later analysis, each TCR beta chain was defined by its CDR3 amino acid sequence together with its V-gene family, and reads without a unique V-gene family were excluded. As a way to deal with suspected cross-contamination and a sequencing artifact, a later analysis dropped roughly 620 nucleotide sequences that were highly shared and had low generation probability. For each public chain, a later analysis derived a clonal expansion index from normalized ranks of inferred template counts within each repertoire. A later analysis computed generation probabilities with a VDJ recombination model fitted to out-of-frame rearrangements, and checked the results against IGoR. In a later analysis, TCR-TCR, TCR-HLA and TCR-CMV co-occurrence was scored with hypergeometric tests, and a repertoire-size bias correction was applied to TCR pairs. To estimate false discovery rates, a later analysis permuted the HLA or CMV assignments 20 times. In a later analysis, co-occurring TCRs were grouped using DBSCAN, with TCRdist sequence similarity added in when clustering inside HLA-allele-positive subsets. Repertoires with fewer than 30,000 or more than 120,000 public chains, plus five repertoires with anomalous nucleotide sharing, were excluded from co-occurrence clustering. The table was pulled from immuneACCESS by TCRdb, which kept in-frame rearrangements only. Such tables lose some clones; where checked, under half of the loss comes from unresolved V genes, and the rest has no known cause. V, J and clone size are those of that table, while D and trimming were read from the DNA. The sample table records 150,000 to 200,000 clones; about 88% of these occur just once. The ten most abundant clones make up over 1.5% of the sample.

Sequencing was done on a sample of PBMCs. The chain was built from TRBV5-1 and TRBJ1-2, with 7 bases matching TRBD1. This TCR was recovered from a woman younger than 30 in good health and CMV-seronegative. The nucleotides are TGCGCCAGCAGCGAAGACGGGGACAGTATAGCAGTCGGCTACACCTTC. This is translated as CASSEDGDSIAVGYTF.